This TCR beta chain was obtained from a study of T cell responses to AZD1222 COVID-19 vaccine. The method was immunoSEQ multiplex PCR; TCRdb's version includes in-frame clones alone and lacks a portion of them. The data show around 130,000 clones, just under 95% seen once. With regard to this clone: The target antigen is unknown.

Findings of the study overall: The sample set comprised mostly white British donors with more females, and clonal diversity was possibly underestimated. Vaccination with two AZD1222 doses was followed by a rise in Spike-specific TCR breadth and depth.

Unmatched junction bases numbered 4, after V lost 4 bases and J lost 0 bases. Germline V gene sequence: CDR1 SGHRS, CDR2 YFSETQ. The CDR3 totals 16 residues. This receptor was identified in an adult in good health. This chain connects TRBV5-1 to TRBJ1-4; TRBD1 matches 9 bases. The sample consisted of peripheral blood, taken on day 0 of AZD1222 vaccination. The CDR3 is CASSVDRGSTNEKLFF. As DNA, the CDR3 is TGCGCCAGCAGCGTCGACAGGGGGTCAACTAATGAAAAACTGTTTTTT.